This TCR beta chain originates from a study of molecular identifiers for immune sequencing clone quantification. Study as a whole: RNA from approximately 20,000 or 100,000 naive CD8 cells was split five ways in replicates, with four sequenced.

Sorted cells numbering about 20,000 to 1,000,000, with 10%, 30% or 50% RNA, yielded the naive CD8 libraries. Sorting isolated naive CD8 T cells as CD8+CD4-CCR7+CD45RA+ events. The use of previously described methods and listed TCR primers produced the bulk TCR libraries. MiXCR, run by TCRdb on the PCR reads, gives a single entry per CDR3 protein. The sample consists of approximately 97,000 distinct CDR3 sequences, 35% of them appearing once. The CDR3 sequence is 15 residues long. The germline V and J ends were trimmed by 6 bases and 6 bases, with 21 bases remaining between them. Germline CDR1 and CDR2: DFQATT and SNEGSKA (reference sequence).

The chain uses TRBV20-1 and TRBJ1-5; no firm D call. Sequenced input: naive CD8+ T cells from blood, with Jurkat cell RNA spiked in. Subset meaning: FACS-sorted CD8+CD4-CCR7+CD45RA+ naive T cells. This receptor was obtained from a human donor in good health. Some libraries in this study had Jurkat cell RNA spiked in. The CDR3 region is CSATPDPGLIQPQHF. The CDR3 nucleotides read TGCAGTGCCACCCCCGACCCCGGCCTAATTCAGCCCCAGCATTTT.